This T cell receptor (beta chain) originates from a study of shared clonotypes between healthy human individuals (TCRdb year 2020). About the full investigation: The cohort included three men and a couple of women between 18 and 49 years of age. For each donor, CD4 naive and CD4 memory were each given three plates, CD8 naive was given two plates, and CD8 memory was given one plate. The study deeply sequenced blood TCR repertoires of five healthy adults to estimate repertoire size and the extent of clonotype sharing between individuals. To increase sequencing depth and limit assay-specific biases, different laboratories used diverse techniques to prepare libraries and sequence TCR repertoires. Leukapheresis yielded between about 0.94 and 10 billion PBMCs per donor. The research as a whole found: Sharing across several donors was observed for about 5% of naive CD4, around 3.5% of naive CD8, about 2.3% of memory CD4, and around 0.42% of memory CD8 clonotypes. Incomplete sequencing was indicated by rarefaction of sorted-subset datasets, despite the large sequencing depth. Naive subsets generally had larger estimated clonotype richness than memory subsets did. Pairwise subsampling indicated that sequencing depth was expected to affect the degree of clonotype sharing among donors. Sampling was restricted to blood, and TCR repertoires in tissue are likely to differ from TCR repertoires in blood. Compared with non-shared clonotypes, the clonotypes found in all four sorted-subset donors had higher generation probabilities. Because the study included a small number of donors, the genetic and exposure-history diversity represented was limited.

TCR CDR3 regions were amplified from genomic DNA by multiplex PCR using the deep immunoSEQ assay. Genomic DNA extracted from each cell subset was distributed evenly over all wells of several immunoSEQ 96-well plates, and each plate served as one replicate. Each replicate PCR for sorted subsets received about 220 ng genomic DNA, equal to roughly 29,000 T cell genomes. The purified libraries were quantified using a Qubit 3.0 fluorometer, sized with a Bioanalyzer 2100, and then quantified again using the KAPA Library Quantification kit. A separate single-read 150-cycle Illumina NextSeq 550 flow cell was used to sequence each immunoSEQ 96-well plate. The authors' pipeline ran thus. Because the immunoSEQ output included only junctional sequences and no quality scores, the filtering could not be the same as the filtering used for full-length reads. To assign V/J genes and CDR3, sequences were annotated against IMGT germline references using PyIR, a Python wrapper for IgBLAST v1.9. Reads were filtered out if the reads had weak V/J assignments (E-value above 1e-6), no CDR3, stop codons, out-of-frame junctions, or ambiguous translated residues. V3J clonotypes were defined by identical inferred V gene, J gene, and CDR3 amino acid sequence. Percentage overlap between repertoires was computed as shared unique clonotypes divided by the size of the smaller repertoire. Richness of each repertoire was evaluated using RTK rarefaction, the Chao1 estimator, and Recon v2.1 estimates of unobserved clonotypes. Generation probabilities were computed with OLGA for all TCRbeta clonotypes obtained by the gDNA method from a handful of donors. TCRdb holds this immuneACCESS table with in-frame rearrangements only. Some clones are missing; in checked studies, unresolved V genes explain under half, and the rest has no known cause. Clone size and V and J calls were adopted from that table, with D and trimming inferred from the DNA. This sample comprises around 720,000 clones, around three quarters of them detected only once. In total, the top ten clones hold 1.5% to 2% of the sample.

The donors were healthy, HIV-negative adults who had no recently reported acute infections or vaccinations. All donors were Caucasian adults living in Nashville, Tennessee, USA. Magnetic negative selection was used to enrich CD4+ T cells, after which naive cells were positively selected on CD45RA and the negative fraction became the memory subset. Blood was collected by leukapheresis, and PBMCs were isolated by Ficoll-Histopaque density gradient centrifugation and then cryopreserved in liquid nitrogen vapor phase. Analytical flow cytometry was used to check the purity and quantity of every magnetically sorted T cell population. Each sorted fraction had its genomic DNA isolated and then quantified by UV absorbance on a Nanodrop 2000c. This clone was observed once. Which antigen it targets is not known. Within one base of it there is no much larger clone, and no base qualities were kept. The same CDR3 is also encoded by other DNA sequences in this sample.

Via the germline V gene, CDR1 is KGHSH and CDR2 LQKENI. The CDR3 contains 14 residues, cysteine and phenylalanine counted. The DNA shown is the 42-base CDR3, in frame from base 1. Trimming takes 0 bases from V and 3 bases from J, and the germline ends sit 5 bases apart. The sequenced material came from memory CD4+ T cells sorted from blood. The meaning of the sample's cell subset or site label: CD45RA-negative fraction. The chain is encoded by TRBV18 joined to TRBJ2-2; the D gene is unclear. The receptor was derived from a woman aged 30 to 39 in good health. The bases read TGTGCCAGCTCACCACCAGCCGACACCGGGGAGCTGTTTTTT. Its product reads: CASSPPADTGELFF.